This TCR beta chain was documented in a study of T cell responses to AZD1222 COVID-19 vaccine. TCRdb's copy holds only in-frame clones and misses some; the assay was immunoSEQ multiplex PCR. Of some 130,000 clones in the sample, roughly 90% are singletons; the top ten hold approximately 2.6%. With V trimmed by 6 bases and J by 7 bases, 12 bases remained unmatched. This CDR3 is 15 amino acids long. The germline CDR1 and CDR2 sequences are MNHEY and SVGAGI. The material was peripheral blood, obtained 28 days after the second AZD1222 dose. This TCR came from an adult who received the AZD1222 COVID-19 vaccine. This chain connects TRBV6-5 to TRBJ1-1; TRBD1 matches at 9 bases. As DNA, the CDR3 is TGTGCCAGCAGCATAAGGGACAGGGAGGGGTATGAAGCTTTCTTT. This sequence encodes CASSIRDREGYEAFF.